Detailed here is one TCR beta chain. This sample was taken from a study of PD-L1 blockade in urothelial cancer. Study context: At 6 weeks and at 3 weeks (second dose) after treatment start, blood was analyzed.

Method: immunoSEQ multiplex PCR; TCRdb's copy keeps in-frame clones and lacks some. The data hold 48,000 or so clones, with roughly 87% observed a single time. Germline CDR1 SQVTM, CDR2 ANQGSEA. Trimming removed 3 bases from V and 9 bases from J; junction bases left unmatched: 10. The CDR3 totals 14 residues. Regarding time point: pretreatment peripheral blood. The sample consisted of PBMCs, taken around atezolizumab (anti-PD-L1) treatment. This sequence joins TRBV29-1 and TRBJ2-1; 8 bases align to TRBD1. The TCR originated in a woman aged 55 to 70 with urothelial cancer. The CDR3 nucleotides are TGCAGCGTTGATACCCCAGGGGGCTCGGGTGAGCAGTTCTTC. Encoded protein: CSVDTPGGSGEQFF.